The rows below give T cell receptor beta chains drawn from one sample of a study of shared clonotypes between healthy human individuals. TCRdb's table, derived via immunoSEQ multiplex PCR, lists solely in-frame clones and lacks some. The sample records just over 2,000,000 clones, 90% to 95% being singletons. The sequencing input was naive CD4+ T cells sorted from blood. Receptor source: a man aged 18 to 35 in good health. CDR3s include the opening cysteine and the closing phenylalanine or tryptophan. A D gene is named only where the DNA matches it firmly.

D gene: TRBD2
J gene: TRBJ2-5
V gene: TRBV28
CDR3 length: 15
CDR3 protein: CASNRGGLSQETQYF

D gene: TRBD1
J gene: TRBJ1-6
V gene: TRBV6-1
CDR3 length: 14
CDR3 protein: CASSAGTGGSPLHF

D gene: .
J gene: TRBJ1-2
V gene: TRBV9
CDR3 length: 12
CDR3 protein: CASSALGGGYTF

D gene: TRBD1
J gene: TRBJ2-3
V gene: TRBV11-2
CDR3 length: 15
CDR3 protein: CASSQTTGARDTQYF

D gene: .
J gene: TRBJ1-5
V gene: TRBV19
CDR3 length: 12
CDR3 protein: CASRADRGPQHF

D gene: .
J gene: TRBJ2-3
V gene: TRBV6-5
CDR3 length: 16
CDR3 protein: CASSYLGGPSTDTQYF

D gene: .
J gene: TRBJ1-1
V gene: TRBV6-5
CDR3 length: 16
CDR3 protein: CASSYGFNAGNTEAFF

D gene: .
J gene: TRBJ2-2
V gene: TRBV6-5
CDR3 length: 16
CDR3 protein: CASSYSAGMLAGELFF

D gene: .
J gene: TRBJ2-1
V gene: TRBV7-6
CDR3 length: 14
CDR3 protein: CASSFGRWDNEQFF

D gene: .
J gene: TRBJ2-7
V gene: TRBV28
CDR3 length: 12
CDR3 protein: CASSKISYEQYF

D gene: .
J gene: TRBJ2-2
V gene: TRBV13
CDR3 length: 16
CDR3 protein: CASSLAWPLYTGELFF

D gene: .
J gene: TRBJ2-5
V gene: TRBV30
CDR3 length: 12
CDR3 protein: CAWSWVQETQYF

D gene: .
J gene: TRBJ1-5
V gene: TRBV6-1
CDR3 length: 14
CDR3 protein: CASTLGSTNQPQHF

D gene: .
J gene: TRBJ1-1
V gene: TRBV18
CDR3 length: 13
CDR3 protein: CASSPIRDTEAFF

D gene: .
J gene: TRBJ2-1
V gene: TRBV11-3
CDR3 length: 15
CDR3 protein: CASSSMGQSGNEQFF

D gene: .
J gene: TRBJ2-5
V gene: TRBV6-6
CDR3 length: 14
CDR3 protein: CASSRPSGGPTQYF

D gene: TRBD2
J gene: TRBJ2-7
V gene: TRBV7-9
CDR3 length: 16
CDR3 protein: CASSLNLAGGTDEQYF

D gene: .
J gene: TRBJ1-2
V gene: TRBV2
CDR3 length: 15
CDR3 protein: CASSEFGVRNYGYTF

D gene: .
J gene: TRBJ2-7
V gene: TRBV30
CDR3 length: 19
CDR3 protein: CAWNPVQLLASFPSYEQYF

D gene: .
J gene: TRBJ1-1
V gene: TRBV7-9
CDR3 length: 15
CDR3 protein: CASSRSTGRSTEAFF

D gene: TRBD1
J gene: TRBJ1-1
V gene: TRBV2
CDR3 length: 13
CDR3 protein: CASSVGQSTEAFF

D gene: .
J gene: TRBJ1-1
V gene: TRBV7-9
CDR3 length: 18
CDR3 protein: CASSRTKIPWVMDTEAFF

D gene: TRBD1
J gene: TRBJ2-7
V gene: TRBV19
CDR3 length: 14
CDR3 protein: CASSPGTGNYEQYF

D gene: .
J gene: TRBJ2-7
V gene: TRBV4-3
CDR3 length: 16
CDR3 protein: CASSQVRHGNSYEQYF

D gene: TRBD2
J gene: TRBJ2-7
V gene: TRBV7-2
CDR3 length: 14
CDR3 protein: CASSPLAGYYEQYF

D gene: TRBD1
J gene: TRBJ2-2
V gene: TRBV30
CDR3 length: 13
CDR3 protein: CAWSATGAGELFF

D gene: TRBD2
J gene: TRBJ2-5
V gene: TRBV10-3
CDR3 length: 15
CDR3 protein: CAIRREGIDQETQYF

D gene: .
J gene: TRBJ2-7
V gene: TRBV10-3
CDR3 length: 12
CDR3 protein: CAISQGSYEQYF

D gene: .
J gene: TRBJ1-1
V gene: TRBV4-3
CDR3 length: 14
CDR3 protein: CASSQDARGSEAFF

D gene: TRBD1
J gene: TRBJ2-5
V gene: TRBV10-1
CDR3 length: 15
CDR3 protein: CASSPTGQGGETQYF

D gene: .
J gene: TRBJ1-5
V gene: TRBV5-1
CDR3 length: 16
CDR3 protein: CASSLAGSPSNQPQHF

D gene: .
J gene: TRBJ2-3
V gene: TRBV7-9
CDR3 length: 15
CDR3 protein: CASSLQGTSTDTQYF

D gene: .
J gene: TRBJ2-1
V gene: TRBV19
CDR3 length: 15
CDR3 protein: CASSNLRGWYNEQFF

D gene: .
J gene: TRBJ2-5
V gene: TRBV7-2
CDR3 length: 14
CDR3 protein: CASSLDTGRETQYF

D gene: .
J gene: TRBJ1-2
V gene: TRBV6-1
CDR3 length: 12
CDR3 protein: CASSDLKRGYTF